This T cell receptor beta chain was sequenced for a study of T cells in localized non-small cell lung cancer. Sequenced by immunoSEQ multiplex PCR; TCRdb stores in-frame clones only, minus some. The sample yields over 25,000 clones, around 77% seen once. Study results and caveats: Higher T cell density in the blood was associated with longer overall survival, whereas higher adjacent-lung clonality associated with shorter survival. Heterogeneity stays possible, as sequencing covered only one tumor region.

Concerning this clone: Its antigen is not identified.

The sample in question was peripheral blood, obtained before any cancer treatment. The origin of this receptor is a male donor older than 55 with stage III squamous cell lung carcinoma.

This CDR3 reads CASMESSFSEQYF. DNA of the CDR3: TGTGCCAGTATGGAGTCATCTTTTTCCGAGCAGTACTTC. The chain joins TRBV19 to TRBJ2-7, with D uncertain. The V gene's germline CDR1 is LNHDA and CDR2 SQIVND (reference sequence). Trimming left V 7 bases short and J 6 bases short, with 16 bases between. The CDR3 runs 13 residues.